This record concerns one TCR beta chain sequence. Its specific antigen is unknown. No base qualities exist here, and no much larger clone lies one base off it. TCRdb shows the sequencer as Illumina HiSeq 2500. Quantitative 5'-RACE with molecular barcodes was the method used to prepare the TCR beta libraries. The authors' analysis ran thus. To identify disease-linked TCR variants, a new computational method was used, one built on a probabilistic model of VDJ rearrangement. TCRdb passed the public sequencing reads through fastp at Q25 and MiXCR, retaining productive beta sequences. Entries are consolidated by CDR3 protein sequence, retaining the most common genes and DNA. The V and J calls and clone size come from TCRdb's table, not from the authors' own analysis. The sample table shows roughly 180,000 distinct CDR3 sequences, and 9.8% are seen once. Clones ranked in the top ten supply approximately 15% of the sample.

This sample was included in a study of CD8 T cells in ankylosing spondylitis (dated by TCRdb to about 2017). Notes on the research overall: To find TCR variants linked to disease, the study profiled T cell receptor beta repertoires in ankylosing spondylitis patients and healthy donors. Peripheral blood was sampled, and synovial fluid was additionally collected from ankylosing spondylitis patients. The full study cohort was made up of under 30 ankylosing spondylitis patients and fewer than 120 healthy donors.

The study at large found these results: Blood from ankylosing spondylitis patients appeared to be characterized by a TCR beta motif made up of under ten highly homologous amino acid variants. Some of the motif variants had been reported before in the synovial fluid and blood of reactive arthritis patients, a finding that suggests common disease-initiation mechanisms. Significant enrichment of the disease-linked clones was reported in matched synovial fluid samples from ankylosing spondylitis patients. A CD8+ phenotype was shown by the disease-linked clones, which were found at relatively low frequencies in peripheral blood.

V and J lose 4 bases and 8 bases, and a span of 18 bases separates them. According to the germline V gene, CDR1 reads SGDLS and CDR2 reads YYNGEE. There are 14 amino acids in the CDR3, from cysteine to phenylalanine inclusive. Kept here is only the CDR3 DNA, which spans 42 bases and is read in frame from base 1. Sequenced sample: blood, either unsorted or a sorted T cell fraction (not recorded which). Recombination linked TRBV9 to TRBJ1-2; TRBD1 might be the D gene, on 6 matching bases. The sequence derives from a female donor with ankylosing spondylitis or in good health (not recorded which). The CDR3 protein: CASSTNDRLGGYTF. The bases are TGTGCCAGCAGCACCAACGACAGGCTTGGCGGCTACACCTTC.